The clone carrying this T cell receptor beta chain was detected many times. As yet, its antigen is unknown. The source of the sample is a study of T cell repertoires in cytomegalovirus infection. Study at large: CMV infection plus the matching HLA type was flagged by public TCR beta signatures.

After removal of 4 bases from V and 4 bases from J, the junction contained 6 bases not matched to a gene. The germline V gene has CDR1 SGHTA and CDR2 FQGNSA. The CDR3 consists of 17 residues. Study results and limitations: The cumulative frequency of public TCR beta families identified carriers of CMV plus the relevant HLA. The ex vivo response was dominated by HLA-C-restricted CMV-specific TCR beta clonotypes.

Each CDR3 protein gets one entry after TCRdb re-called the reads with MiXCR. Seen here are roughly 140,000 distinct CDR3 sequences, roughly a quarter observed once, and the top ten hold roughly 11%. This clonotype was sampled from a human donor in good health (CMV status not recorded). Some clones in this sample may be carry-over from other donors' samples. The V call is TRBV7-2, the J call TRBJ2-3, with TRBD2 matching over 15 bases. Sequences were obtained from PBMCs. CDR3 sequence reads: CASSSGLAGGGADTQYF. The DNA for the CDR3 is TGTGCCAGCAGCTCAGGACTAGCGGGAGGGGGCGCAGATACGCAGTATTTT.